The 26 T cell receptor beta chains listed next were all sequenced from one sample in a study of identical twins. Using its own MiXCR run on the 5' RACE reads, TCRdb lists one record per CDR3 protein. Here the sample spans a few hundred thousand distinct CDR3 sequences, nearly 10% being singletons. These same data were also listed under a study on yellow fever vaccine responses in identical twins.

Specimen: PBMCs. Every receptor here comes from a woman aged 18-30 years in good health.

This clonotype was found a few times. The J gene is TRBJ2-7, the V gene TRBV6-2 or TRBV6-3; 8 positions match TRBD2. This CDR3 comprises 15 residues. Trimming at V came to 7 bases and at J to 7 bases, leaving 15 bases not matched to a gene. Per germline, CDR1 MNHEY and CDR2 SVGEGT. The CDR3, as DNA: TGTGCCAGCATCCCCTCAGCGGGGGCCGTCTGGGAGCAGTACTTC. Residues: CASIPSAGAVWEQYF.

Only a few counts were recorded for this clonotype. The gene calls are TRBV29-1 and TRBJ2-3; 13 nucleotides line up with TRBD2. V lost 6 bases, J lost 1 base, and 10 bases stayed unmatched. Germline loops: CDR1 SQVTM, CDR2 ANQGSEA. This CDR3 contains 17 residues. The CDR3 sequence: CSVPLAGGHVGTDTQYF. In DNA form, the CDR3 reads TGCAGCGTACCACTAGCGGGGGGGCATGTGGGCACAGATACGCAGTATTTT.

This clonotype has at least ten counts. This sequence joins TRBV12-3 or TRBV12-4 and TRBJ2-7; TRBD2 agrees at 7 bases. This CDR3 has 16 amino acids. V was pared by 2 bases and J by 1 base, with 8 bases of the junction left unmatched. CDR3 sequence reads: CASSLRGGYASYEQYF. CDR3 nucleotides: TGTGCCAGCAGTTTACGGGGAGGGTACGCATCCTACGAGCAGTACTTC.

The rearrangement joins TRBV6-5 to TRBJ2-7, with D possibly TRBD1 on 6 matching bases. The CDR3 extends over 15 amino acids. The V end was cut by 1 base, the J end by 5 bases, with 15 bases between. Germline CDR1 is MNHEY and CDR2 is SVGAGI. Written as DNA, the CDR3 is TGTGCCAGCAGTTACTACCGACTGGGGGCCAACGAGCAGTACTTC. Protein product: CASSYYRLGANEQYF.

At least ten counts were recorded for this clonotype. The J gene is TRBJ2-7, the V gene TRBV19; 7 bases line up with TRBD1. The J segment lost 0 bases and the V segment lost 4 bases, leaving 6 bases of the junction unmatched. Per germline, CDR1 LNHDA and CDR2 SQIVND (reference sequence). The CDR3 covers 15 residues. CDR3 coding DNA: TGTGCCAGTAGTAAAGGACAGGCCACCTCCTACGAGCAGTACTTC. Translating it yields CASSKGQATSYEQYF.

This chain links TRBV6-5 with TRBJ2-7, with 8 bases fitting TRBD2. Per germline, CDR1 MNHEY and CDR2 SVGAGI. The CDR3 runs to 15 residues. J gave up 5 bases and V 1 base, and 7 bases lay outside the gene matches. The DNA for the CDR3 is TGTGCCAGCAGTTACTGGGGTAGCGGGACTAACGAGCAGTACTTC. It translates to CASSYWGSGTNEQYF.

This clonotype was counted between two and nine times. This chain links TRBV27 with TRBJ2-3; no clear D gene. Per the germline V gene, CDR1 is MNHEY and CDR2 is SMNVEV (reference sequence). The CDR3 extends over 15 amino acids. Trimming cost V 2 bases and J 0 bases, with 9 bases left between them. The CDR3 DNA follows: TGTGCCAGCAGTTTAGCGTATCCTAGCACAGATACGCAGTATTTT. Translation: CASSLAYPSTDTQYF.

This clonotype occurred many times. J is TRBJ1-5 and V is TRBV27; D is perhaps TRBD1 (5 bases). Germline-derived CDR1 and CDR2 are MNHEY and SMNVEV (reference sequence). CDR3 size: 14 residues. V shed 5 bases and J shed 5 bases, with 13 bases lying between them. In DNA form, the CDR3 reads TGTGCCAGCAGTGCTCTTGACAGTTATCAGCCCCAGCATTTT. Encoded protein: CASSALDSYQPQHF.

The V and J genes are TRBV4-2 and TRBJ2-1, with a possible D match to TRBD1 (5 bases). V lost 0 bases, J lost 8 bases, and 11 bases lay in between. The CDR3 is 14 amino acids. Germline CDR1 reads LGHNA; CDR2 reads YNFKEQ. The CDR3 coding sequence is TGTGCCAGCAGCCAAGATCCAGGGTCCCATGAGCAGTTCTTC. Protein: CASSQDPGSHEQFF.

The V gene is TRBV6-2 or TRBV6-3, the J gene TRBJ2-1; TRBD2 matches at 10 bases. Germline CDR1 reads MNHEY; CDR2 reads SVGEGT. The CDR3 contains 18 residues. J gave up 2 bases and V 5 bases, and 12 bases lay outside the gene matches. The CDR3 reads CASSKVGSGRIPYNEQFF. CDR3 in DNA: TGTGCCAGCAGTAAGGTCGGTAGCGGGAGGATTCCCTACAATGAGCAGTTCTTC.

This clonotype showed up just a few times. The chain recombines TRBV12-5 with TRBJ2-3; weak D call: TRBD1 (5 bases). The germline V gene encodes CDR1 LGHNT and CDR2 FRNRAP. V gave up 6 bases and J gave up 2 bases, with 15 bases separating them. The CDR3 spans 15 residues. CDR3 DNA: TGTGCTAGTGGCCAATCGGCGGACAACACAGATACGCAGTATTTT. It yields the protein CASGQSADNTDTQYF.

As regards this clonotype: Since a much larger clone is just one base distant, this may be a read error. The rearrangement joins TRBV9 to TRBJ2-3, with D perhaps TRBD2 (7 bases). The CDR3 is 15 residues long. CDR1 is SGDLS and CDR2 is YYNGEE in the germline V gene. The CDR3 spells CASSAPGGRTDTRYF. CDR3 DNA: TGTGCCAGCAGCGCGCCGGGAGGTAGGACAGATACGCGGTATTTT.

This rearrangement joins TRBV7-2 to TRBJ2-2; D may correspond to TRBD1 or TRBD2 (5 bases each). Trimming pared 0 bases from V and 6 bases from J, leaving 17 bases between. Germline V CDR1 and CDR2: SGHTA, FQGNSA. The CDR3 loop spans 17 amino acids. The DNA for the CDR3 is TGTGCCAGCAGCTTAGCGCTCGTTTCGGGGCCACCCGGGGAGCTGTTTTTT. Its protein is CASSLALVSGPPGELFF.

This clonotype came up a few times. Germline is not matched at one junction end, which may reflect a read error. V usage is TRBV20-1 and J usage is TRBJ2-7, with a weak D call TRBD2 (6 bases). CDR1 is DFQATT and CDR2 is SNEGSKA in the germline V gene (reference sequence). CDR3 length: 17 residues. CDR3 in amino acids: CCARDLLAGSTLYEQYF. Here the CDR3 DNA reads TGCTGTGCTAGAGATCTACTCGCGGGATCCACCCTCTACGAGCAGTACTTC.

V usage is TRBV10-3 and J usage is TRBJ2-6; weak D call: TRBD2 (6 bases). V was trimmed by 7 bases and J by 0 bases, leaving 13 bases between them. The V gene's germline CDR1 is ENHRY and CDR2 SYGVKD. This CDR3 contains 16 residues. Written as DNA, the CDR3 is TGTGCCATCAATCGGGAGCGGGCCTCTGGGGCCAACGTCCTGACTTTC. This gives the protein CAINRERASGANVLTF.

There are a few counts of this clonotype. The genes are TRBV24-1 and TRBJ2-5; weak D call: TRBD1 (6 bases). V was cut by 10 bases and J by 2 bases, with 22 bases left in between. CDR3 length equals 16 residues. The germline CDR1 and CDR2 sequences are KGHDR and SFDVKD. CDR3 bases: TGTGCCACAGGTGGAACGACAGGCCAAAAACAAGAGACCCAGTACTTC. Protein sequence: CATGGTTGQKQETQYF.

This clonotype was seen ten or more times. This chain uses TRBV21-1 with TRBJ2-7; the D segment call TRBD1 is taken from the table without a DNA check. TRBV21-1 is a pseudogene locus. The CDR3 sequence is 15 residues long. This CDR3 is CASSKGGHSSYEQYF. The CDR3 bases are TGTGCCAGCAGCAAAGGGGGCCATAGTTCCTACGAGCAGTACTTC.

V usage is TRBV6-5 and J usage is TRBJ1-1; TRBD1 aligns across 7 bases. The CDR3 spans 17 residues. V was pared by 3 bases and J by 4 bases, with 14 bases of the junction left unmatched. CDR1 is MNHEY and CDR2 is SVGAGI in the germline V gene. The CDR3 region is CASSYRLQQGKGTEAFF. The CDR3 bases are TGTGCCAGCAGTTATCGCCTACAACAGGGGAAGGGCACTGAAGCTTTCTTT.

This clonotype was recorded many times. This rearrangement joins TRBV5-8 to TRBJ2-1; a possible D gene is TRBD1 (5 bases). Trimming took 3 bases from V and 0 from J, leaving 13 bases between them. Germline CDR1 and CDR2: SGHTS and YDEGEE. The CDR3 has 16 residues. For the CDR3, the DNA is TGTGCCAGCAGCTGGGGCGTTCAGGGCTCCTACAATGAGCAGTTCTTC. Translating it yields CASSWGVQGSYNEQFF.

The V and J genes are TRBV20-1 and TRBJ2-6; D uncertain. Between the trimmed V and J ends, which lost 6 bases and 0 bases, there was a span of 12 bases. This CDR3 has 15 amino acids. Germline V gives CDR1 DFQATT, CDR2 SNEGSKA (reference sequence). The CDR3 spells CSAHPHSSGANVLTF. In nucleotides, the CDR3 is TGCAGTGCCCACCCCCACAGCTCTGGGGCCAACGTCCTGACTTTC.

In its sample, this clonotype was seen many times. The CDR3 reads CASGLGQGEKLFF. CDR3 DNA sequence: TGTGCCAGCGGGCTGGGACAGGGTGAAAAACTGTTTTTT. The rearrangement uses TRBV7-9 and TRBJ1-4; 9 bases align to TRBD1. The CDR3 loop spans 13 amino acids. Trimming at V came to 8 bases and at J to 7 bases, leaving 5 bases not matched to a gene. The germline gives CDR1 SEHNR, CDR2 FQNEAQ (reference sequence).

This clonotype was detected many times. For the CDR3, the DNA is TGTGCCAGCAGTTTTGGGGGGCTTGTGGAGACCCAGTACTTC. It translates to CASSFGGLVETQYF. The chain employs TRBV6-2 or TRBV6-3 and TRBJ2-5; tentatively, D is TRBD1 or TRBD2 (6 bases each). This CDR3 has 14 residues. CDR1 is MNHEY, CDR2 SVGEGT, per germline. Trimming left V 4 bases short and J 5 bases short, with 14 bases between.

The genes are TRBV6-5 and TRBJ1-6, with D unresolved. The CDR3 consists of 16 residues. Germline CDR1 and CDR2: MNHEY and SVGAGI. With 0 bases removed from V and 14 bases from J, the gap between germline ends came to 20 bases. Here the CDR3 reads CASSYSGIGPSKTLHF. DNA for the CDR3: TGTGCCAGCAGTTACTCAGGGATCGGGCCTAGTAAGACCCTCCACTTT.

This clonotype was found a few times. Here the CDR3 DNA reads TGTGCCAGCAGCACCCCGTACAATGAGCAGTTCTTC. Its protein product is CASSTPYNEQFF. J is TRBJ2-1 and V is TRBV7-2; D is unclear. Germline V gene lookup returns CDR1 SGHTA and CDR2 FQGNSA. This CDR3 spans 12 amino acids. Trimming stripped 5 bases from V and 4 bases from J, with 6 bases between.

This clonotype was recorded many times. V usage is TRBV29-1 and J usage is TRBJ1-5; perhaps TRBD1 as D (6 bases). Germline V gives CDR1 SQVTM, CDR2 ANQGSEA. Trimming pared 3 bases from V and 6 bases from J, leaving 12 bases between. The CDR3 loop spans 13 amino acids. The CDR3, as DNA: TGCAGCGTTGACTCAGGGGTCGGTCAGCCCCAGCATTTT. Protein product: CSVDSGVGQPQHF.

This clonotype has more than one count but fewer than ten. The chain links TRBV6-2 or TRBV6-3 to TRBJ2-4, with TRBD1 matching 8 bases. This CDR3 has 14 residues. V gave up 6 bases and J gave up 6 bases; unmatched junction bases: 7. CDR1 is MNHEY, CDR2 SVGEGT, per germline. This CDR3 reads CASRRTGRGNIQYF. CDR3 nucleotides: TGTGCCAGCAGGAGGACAGGGCGCGGAAACATTCAGTACTTC.